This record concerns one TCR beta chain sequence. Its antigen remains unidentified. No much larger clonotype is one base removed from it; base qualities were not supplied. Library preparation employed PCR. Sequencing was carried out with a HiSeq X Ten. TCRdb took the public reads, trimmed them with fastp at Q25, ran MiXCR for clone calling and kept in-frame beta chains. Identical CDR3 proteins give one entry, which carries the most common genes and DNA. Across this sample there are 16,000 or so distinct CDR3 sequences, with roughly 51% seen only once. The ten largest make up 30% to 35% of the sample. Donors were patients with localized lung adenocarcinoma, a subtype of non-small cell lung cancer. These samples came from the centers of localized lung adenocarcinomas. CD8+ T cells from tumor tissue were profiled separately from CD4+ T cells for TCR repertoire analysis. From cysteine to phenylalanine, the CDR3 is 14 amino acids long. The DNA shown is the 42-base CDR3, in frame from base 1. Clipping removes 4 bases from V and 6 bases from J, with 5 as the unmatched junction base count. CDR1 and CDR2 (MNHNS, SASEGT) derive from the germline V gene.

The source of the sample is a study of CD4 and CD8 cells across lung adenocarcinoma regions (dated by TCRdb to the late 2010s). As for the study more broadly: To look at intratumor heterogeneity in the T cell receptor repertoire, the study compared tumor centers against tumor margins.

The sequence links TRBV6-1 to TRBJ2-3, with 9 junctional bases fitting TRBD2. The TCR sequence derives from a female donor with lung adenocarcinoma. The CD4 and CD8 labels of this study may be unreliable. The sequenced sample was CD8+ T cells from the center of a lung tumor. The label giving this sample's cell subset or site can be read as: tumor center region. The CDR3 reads CASSASGRSDTQYF. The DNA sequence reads TGTGCCAGCAGTGCGAGCGGGAGGTCGGATACGCAGTATTTT.